These 15 T cell receptor beta chains share one sample of origin, sequenced in a study of T-cell memory formation after mild COVID-19. TCRdb re-called the 5' RACE reads through MiXCR, storing one row per CDR3 protein. This sample carries about 110,000 distinct CDR3 sequences, approximately 15% of them seen once, and the ten largest clones take under 45%. Material for sequencing was PBMCs or a T cell subset sorted from them (not recorded which). The receptors were gathered from a man in his late teens or twenties who had mild COVID-19 (a few samples of this study predate the infection). Cell type and time point are not known.

V is TRBV10-1 and J is TRBJ1-1; TRBD1 is a possible D gene (5 bases). The germline V gene encodes CDR1 WNHNN and CDR2 SYGVQD (reference sequence). This CDR3 is 12 amino acids long. Trimming took 3 bases from V and 5 from J, leaving 7 bases between them. For the CDR3, the DNA is TGCGCCAGCAGTGATGGGGGAACTGAAGCTTTCTTT. Its translation: CASSDGGTEAFF.

This clonotype has a handful of counts. The rearrangement links TRBV7-9 to TRBJ2-1; D is unresolved. The V gene's germline CDR1 is SEHNR and CDR2 FQNEAQ (reference sequence). V was trimmed by 6 bases and J by 9 bases, leaving 9 bases between them. The CDR3 runs to 11 residues. The CDR3: CASRTAIEQFF. In DNA form, the CDR3 reads TGTGCCAGCAGGACGGCGATTGAGCAGTTCTTC.

This clonotype was found once. The chain uses TRBV5-1 and TRBJ1-3; the D gene is possibly TRBD1 (5 bases). The CDR3 has 15 amino acids. Trimming left V 7 bases short and J 2 bases short, with 16 bases between. Germline CDR1 is SGHRS and CDR2 is YFSETQ. CDR3 DNA sequence: TGCGCCAGCGGCGCGGGGGGAGGCACTGGAAACACCATATATTTT. Translating it yields CASGAGGGTGNTIYF.

This clonotype was seen a few times. This rearrangement joins TRBV6-5 to TRBJ2-3; the match to TRBD2 covers 7 bases. Germline trimming cut 8 bases from V and 4 bases from J; bases unmatched to any gene: 12. Per germline, CDR1 MNHEY and CDR2 SVGAGI. The CDR3 is 15 residues long. The CDR3 region has the DNA TGTGCCAGCGCGGTGGGAGGGAGGTTGGCAGATACGCAGTATTTT. This gives the protein CASAVGGRLADTQYF.

This rearrangement joins TRBV14 to TRBJ2-3; 12 nucleotides agree with TRBD2. This CDR3 is 17 amino acids long. After removal of 1 base from V and 1 base from J, the junction contained 3 bases not matched to a gene. Germline values: CDR1 SGHDN, CDR2 FVKESK. In DNA, the CDR3 is TGTGCCAGCAGCCAAGCACGGACTAGCGGGGGCACAGATACGCAGTATTTT. Its translation: CASSQARTSGGTDTQYF.

The V gene is TRBV7-2, the J gene TRBJ1-1, with D unclear. V was trimmed by 1 base and J by 3 bases, leaving 9 bases between them. The CDR3 totals 14 residues. Germline V gives CDR1 SGHTA, CDR2 FQGNSA. CDR3 in amino acids: CASSLEGADTEAFF. DNA for the CDR3: TGTGCCAGCAGCTTAGAGGGAGCTGACACTGAAGCTTTCTTT.

V is TRBV27 and J is TRBJ2-1; D ambiguous. Trimming shortened V by 5 bases and J by 0 bases, and 20 bases separated the two germline ends. Germline CDR1 is MNHEY and CDR2 is SMNVEV (reference sequence). The CDR3 sequence is 18 residues long. The CDR3 sequence is CASSRHAPRTSSYNEQFF. The CDR3 DNA follows: TGTGCCAGCAGTAGACATGCCCCCAGGACGAGCTCCTACAATGAGCAGTTCTTC.

This clonotype occurred once. This chain connects TRBV29-1 to TRBJ1-2; no definite D call. The CDR3 contains 10 residues. Germline lookup yields CDR1 SQVTM and CDR2 ANQGSEA. The CDR3 bases are TGCAGTGGGCTGGACTATGGCTACACCTTC. This sequence encodes CSGLDYGYTF. Supplemented by reference TRBV29-1 and TRBJ1-2, the full variable domain reads SAVISQKPSRDICQRGTSLTIQCQVDSQVTMMFWYRQQPGQSLTLIATANQGSEATYESGFVIDKFPISRPNLTFSTLTVSNMSPEDSSIYLCSGLDYGYTFGSGTRLTVV.

This clonotype was detected only a few times. The chain recombines TRBV12-3 or TRBV12-4 with TRBJ2-1; 11 nucleotides line up with TRBD1. The CDR3 loop spans 15 amino acids. The J segment lost 7 bases and the V segment lost 3 bases, leaving 5 bases of the junction unmatched. CDR3 DNA: TGTGCCAGCAGTTTTAGGACAGGGGGCTGGAATGAGCAGTTCTTC. Its translation is CASSFRTGGWNEQFF.

This clonotype has only a few counts. The chain employs TRBV7-9 and TRBJ1-6; 7 bases fit TRBD1. Looked up from germline, CDR1 is SEHNR and CDR2 is FQNEAQ (reference sequence). J was trimmed by 7 bases and V by 4 bases; bases with no gene match: 4. This CDR3 comprises 14 residues. The CDR3: CASSYGTENSPLHF. CDR3 nucleotides: TGTGCCAGCAGCTATGGGACAGAGAATTCACCCCTCCACTTT.

The chain recombines TRBV20-1 with TRBJ1-3; tentatively, D is TRBD1 (5 bases). Germline V lookup: CDR1 DFQATT, CDR2 SNEGSKA (reference sequence). The ends were cut back, 4 bases at V and 4 bases at J, with 17 bases in the middle. The CDR3 has 15 residues. The CDR3 reads CSANSGTARGNTIYF. The CDR3 DNA reads TGCAGTGCTAATAGCGGGACGGCCCGCGGAAACACCATATATTTT.

This clonotype has a count of ten or more. The chain employs TRBV7-9 and TRBJ1-1; perhaps TRBD1 as D (6 bases). The CDR3 contains 15 residues. CDR1 is SEHNR and CDR2 is FQNEAQ in the germline V gene (reference sequence). Trimming cost V 5 bases and J 1 base, with 14 bases left between them. Written as DNA, the CDR3 is TGTGCCAGCAGCCTTAATGGACAGCCGAACACTGAAGCTTTCTTT. Translating it yields CASSLNGQPNTEAFF. The full variable domain, its missing parts supplied by reference TRBV7-9 and TRBJ1-1, is DTGVSQNPRHKITKRGQNVTFRCDPISEHNRLYWYRQTLGQGPEFLTYFQNEAQLEKSRLLSDRFSAERPKGSFSTLEIQRTEQGDSAMYLCASSLNGQPNTEAFFGQGTRLTVV.

This sequence joins TRBV4-3 and TRBJ2-7, with 7 nucleotides matching TRBD1. CDR1 and CDR2 (germline): LGHNA, YSLEER. There are 15 residues in the CDR3. Losses at the gene ends were 4 bases for V and 5 bases for J; bases not matched to a gene: 11. DNA of the CDR3: TGCGCCAGCAGCCGATTAGGGGGCCGGCAGGACGAGCAGTACGTC. It specifies CASSRLGGRQDEQYV.

V is TRBV9 and J is TRBJ2-4; D not resolved. CDR3 length equals 13 residues. Germline V CDR1 and CDR2: SGDLS, YYNGEE. V lost 7 bases, J lost 5 bases, and 13 bases lay in between. The CDR3 sequence is CASSQAAENIQYF. Here the CDR3 DNA reads TGTGCCAGCTCCCAGGCCGCAGAAAACATTCAGTACTTC.

This chain connects TRBV12-3 or TRBV12-4 to TRBJ2-6; 9 nucleotides match TRBD1. V gave up 4 bases and J gave up 4 bases; unmatched junction bases: 8. CDR3 size: 17 residues. This CDR3 reads CASSSSGTGSGANVLTF. In nucleotides, the CDR3 is TGTGCCAGCAGTTCGTCCGGGACAGGGTCCGGGGCCAACGTCCTGACTTTC.